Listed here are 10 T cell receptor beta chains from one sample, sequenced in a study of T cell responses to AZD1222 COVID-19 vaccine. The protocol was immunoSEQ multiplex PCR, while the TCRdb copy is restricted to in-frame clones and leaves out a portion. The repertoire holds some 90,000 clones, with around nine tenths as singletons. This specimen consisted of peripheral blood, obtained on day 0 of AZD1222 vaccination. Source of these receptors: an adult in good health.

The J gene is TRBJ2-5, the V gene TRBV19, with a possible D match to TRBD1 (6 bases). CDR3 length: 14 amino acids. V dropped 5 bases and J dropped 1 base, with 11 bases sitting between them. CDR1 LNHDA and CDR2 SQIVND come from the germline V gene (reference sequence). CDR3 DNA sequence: TGTGCCAGTAGTTGGCAGGGGACCCAAGAGACCCAGTACTTC. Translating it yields CASSWQGTQETQYF.

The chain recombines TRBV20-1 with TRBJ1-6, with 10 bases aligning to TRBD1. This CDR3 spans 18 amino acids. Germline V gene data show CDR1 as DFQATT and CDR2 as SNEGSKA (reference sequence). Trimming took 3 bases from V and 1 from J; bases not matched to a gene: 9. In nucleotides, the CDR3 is TGCAGTGCTAGTACCCCGGGACAGGGGTTTTCCTATAATTCACCCCTCCACTTT. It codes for CSASTPGQGFSYNSPLHF.

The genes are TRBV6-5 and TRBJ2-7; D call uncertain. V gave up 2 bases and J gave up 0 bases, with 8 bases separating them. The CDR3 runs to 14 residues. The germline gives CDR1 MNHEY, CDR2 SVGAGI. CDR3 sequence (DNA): TGTGCCAGCAGTTACAACCGGGTCTCCTACGAGCAGTACTTC. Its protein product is CASSYNRVSYEQYF.

CDR3 loop: CAWTGGDPLDTQYF. Written as DNA, the CDR3 is TGTGCCTGGACAGGCGGGGACCCCTTGGATACGCAGTATTTT. This sequence joins TRBV30 and TRBJ2-3; maybe TRBD2 (6 bases). The V gene's germline CDR1 is GTSNPN and CDR2 SVGIG (reference sequence). This CDR3 has 14 amino acids. V gave up 4 bases and J gave up 6 bases, with 17 bases separating them.

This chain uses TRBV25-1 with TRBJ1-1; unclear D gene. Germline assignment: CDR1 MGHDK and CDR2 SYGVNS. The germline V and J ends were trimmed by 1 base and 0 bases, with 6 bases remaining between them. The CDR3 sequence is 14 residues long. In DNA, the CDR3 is TGTGCCAGCAGTGAATTCGGGTTGAACACTGAAGCTTTCTTT. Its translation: CASSEFGLNTEAFF.

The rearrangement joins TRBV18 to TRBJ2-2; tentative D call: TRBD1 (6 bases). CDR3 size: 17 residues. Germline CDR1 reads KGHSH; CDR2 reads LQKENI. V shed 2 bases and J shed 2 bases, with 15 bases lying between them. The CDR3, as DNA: TGTGCCAGCTCACCAGTTTCCGGGACAACCAACACCGGGGAGCTGTTTTTT. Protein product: CASSPVSGTTNTGELFF. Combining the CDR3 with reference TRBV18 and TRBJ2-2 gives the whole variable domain NAGVMQNPRHLVRRRGQEARLRCSPMKGHSHVYWYRQLPEEGLKFMVYLQKENIIDESGMPKERFSAEFPKEGPSILRIQQVVRGDSAAYFCASSPVSGTTNTGELFFGEGSRLTVL.

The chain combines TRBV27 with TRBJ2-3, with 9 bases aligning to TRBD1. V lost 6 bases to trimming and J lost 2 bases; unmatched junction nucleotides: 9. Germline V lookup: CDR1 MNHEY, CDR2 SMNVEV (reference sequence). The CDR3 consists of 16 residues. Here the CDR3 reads CASSISTGGITDTQYF. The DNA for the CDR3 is TGTGCCAGCAGCATCTCGACAGGGGGAATCACAGATACGCAGTATTTT.

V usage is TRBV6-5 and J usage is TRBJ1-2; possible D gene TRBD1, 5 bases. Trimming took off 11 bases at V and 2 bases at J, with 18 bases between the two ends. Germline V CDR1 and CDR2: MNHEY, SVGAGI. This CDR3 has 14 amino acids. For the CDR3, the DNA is TGTGCCGTCTTAACAGGAGCGACGAACTATGGCTACACCTTC. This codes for CAVLTGATNYGYTF.

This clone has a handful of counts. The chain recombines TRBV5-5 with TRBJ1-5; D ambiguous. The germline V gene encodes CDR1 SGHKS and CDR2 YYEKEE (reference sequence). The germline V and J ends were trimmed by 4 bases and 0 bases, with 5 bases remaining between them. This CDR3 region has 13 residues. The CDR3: CASSLYSNQPQHF. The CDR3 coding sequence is TGTGCCAGCAGCCTGTATAGCAATCAGCCCCAGCATTTT.

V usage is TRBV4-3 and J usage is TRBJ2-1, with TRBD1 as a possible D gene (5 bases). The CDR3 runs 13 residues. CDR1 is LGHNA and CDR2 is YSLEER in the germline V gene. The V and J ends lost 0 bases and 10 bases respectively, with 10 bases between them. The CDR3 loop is CASSQDRAGEQFF. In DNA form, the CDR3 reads TGCGCCAGCAGCCAAGACCGGGCAGGGGAGCAGTTCTTC.